Described below is a single TCR beta chain sequence and its context. This sample is drawn from a study of blood T cell repertoires in COVID-19. Per the authors' pipeline: Reference gene primer amplification gave estimated nucleated cell counts. Sequenced by immunoSEQ multiplex PCR; TCRdb stores in-frame clones only, minus some. Clonal size and the V and J genes are those of that table, whereas D and trimming came from the DNA. The sample has around 210,000 clones, 84% seen once. Sequencing used peripheral blood. This sequence was found in a human donor in a cohort sampled during active COVID-19.

Here the CDR3 reads CAISGVGSVNEQFF. The CDR3 DNA reads TGTGCCATCAGTGGGGTGGGTAGCGTAAATGAGCAGTTCTTC. V usage is TRBV10-3 and J usage is TRBJ2-1; maybe TRBD2 (5 bases). Trimming removed 4 bases at V and 7 bases at J, with 14 bases between. The CDR3 covers 14 residues. Germline CDR1 ENHRY, CDR2 SYGVKD.